This TCR beta chain was observed in a study of blood T cell repertoires in COVID-19. Whole-study context: In each case, the material was cDNA or gDNA derived from T cells, B-cell-depleted T cells, or PBMCs.

Profiling relied on immunoSEQ multiplex PCR, and the TCRdb table lists in-frame clones only, not all of them. The sample lists 450,000 or so clones; over 85% were seen once. Germline CDR1 LGHDT, CDR2 YNNKEL (reference sequence). V was pared by 4 bases and J by 3 bases, with 1 base of the junction left unmatched. The CDR3 contains 15 residues. Specimen: peripheral blood. This clonotype was sampled from a man younger than 30 with COVID-19, enrolled during active disease. V usage is TRBV3-1 (or the pseudogene TRBV3-2) and J usage is TRBJ2-1, with 12 bases lining up with TRBD2. CDR3 sequence: CASSPSGGVYNEQFF. In DNA form, the CDR3 reads TGTGCCAGCAGCCCTAGCGGGGGGGTCTACAATGAGCAGTTCTTC.